Below are 18 T cell receptor beta chains sequenced from a single sample in a study of T cell responses to AZD1222 COVID-19 vaccine. Assay: immunoSEQ multiplex PCR; the TCRdb copy retains only in-frame clones and omits some. The sample records about 170,000 clones, 87% being singletons. The sequencing used peripheral blood, collected on day 0 of AZD1222 vaccination. Every receptor here comes from an adult in good health.

The sample holds one count of this clone. Written as DNA, the CDR3 is TGTGCCAGCAGTTCACAGACTAGCGGCTCCGAATACGAGCAGTACTTC. Translation: CASSSQTSGSEYEQYF. This chain joins TRBV28 and TRBJ2-7; 9 bases align to TRBD2. The CDR3 spans 16 residues. Per the germline V gene, CDR1 is MDHEN and CDR2 is SYDVKM. The junction had 11 bases not matched to a gene; V was cut back by 4 bases and J by 4 bases.

This clone was counted between two and nine times. This chain joins TRBV2 and TRBJ1-6; tentatively, D is TRBD1 (5 bases). The CDR3 contains 13 residues. CDR1 is SNHLY, CDR2 FYNNEI, per germline. The CDR3 loop reads CGGARTYNSPLHF. CDR3 nucleotide sequence: TGTGGAGGGGCCAGGACATATAATTCACCCCTCCACTTT.

The chain employs TRBV19 and TRBJ1-1; D uncertain. CDR3 length: 15 amino acids. The V gene's germline CDR1 is LNHDA and CDR2 SQIVND (reference sequence). V was shortened by 3 bases and J by 1 base, with 12 bases between the two germline ends. This CDR3 is CASSMELGQNTEAFF. The DNA of the CDR3 is TGTGCCAGTAGTATGGAATTAGGTCAGAACACTGAAGCTTTCTTT.

The chain employs TRBV19 and TRBJ2-7; 9 bases are a match to TRBD2. This CDR3 contains 15 residues. Per the germline V gene, CDR1 is LNHDA and CDR2 is SQIVND (reference sequence). Trimming cost V 2 bases and J 0 bases; bases outside gene matches: 2. The CDR3 sequence is CASSIRSGSSYEQYF. CDR3 coding DNA: TGTGCCAGTAGTATACGTAGCGGGAGCTCCTACGAGCAGTACTTC.

This chain joins TRBV19 and TRBJ1-2; D is unresolved. The germline V gene has CDR1 LNHDA and CDR2 SQIVND (reference sequence). The CDR3 is 12 residues long. Trimming removed 8 bases from V and 8 bases from J, with 15 bases in between. CDR3 amino acids: CASRPREGGYTF. Written as DNA, the CDR3 is TGTGCCAGTCGCCCTAGGGAGGGAGGCTACACCTTC. Complete variable domain (other parts from reference TRBV19 and TRBJ1-2): DGGITQSPKYLFRKEGQNVTLSCEQNLNHDAMYWYRQDPGQGLRLIYYSQIVNDFQKGDIAEGYSVSREKKESFPLTVTSAQKNPTAFYLCASRPREGGYTFGSGTRLTVV.

V and J are TRBV2 and TRBJ1-3; D not resolved. Per germline, CDR1 SNHLY and CDR2 FYNNEI. Deletions cut 6 bases from V and 4 bases from J, with 10 bases between. The length of the CDR3 is 13 residues. In DNA, the CDR3 is TGTGCCAGCAGCCCCTCGGGCGGAAACACCATATATTTT. Amino acids: CASSPSGGNTIYF.

The genes are TRBV18 and TRBJ1-6, with D perhaps matching TRBD1 (5 bases). The CDR3 is 15 residues long. Between the trimmed V and J ends, which lost 3 bases and 7 bases, there was a span of 13 bases. Germline V gene lookup returns CDR1 KGHSH and CDR2 LQKENI. CDR3 bases: TGTGCCAGCTCACCCGAAGTGGGGGGAAATTCACCCCTCCACTTT. The encoded protein is CASSPEVGGNSPLHF.

CDR3 bases: TGTGCCAGCTCACCTAGAGTACTCTTCAGGAACGGCGGGGAGCTGTTTTTT. Its translation: CASSPRVLFRNGGELFF. The rearrangement links TRBV18 to TRBJ2-2; D is unresolved. V lost 3 bases to trimming and J lost 7 bases, with 21 bases between them. This CDR3 is 17 amino acids long. Germline loops: CDR1 KGHSH, CDR2 LQKENI.

This chain links TRBV11-3 with TRBJ2-1; TRBD2 matches 7 bases. In germline, CDR1 is SGHNT, CDR2 YENEEA. V lost 4 bases and J lost 7; bases outside the gene matches: 7. The length of the CDR3 is 14 residues. CDR3 sequence: CASSWGGSKNEQFF. For the CDR3, the DNA is TGTGCCAGCAGCTGGGGGGGGTCGAAAAATGAGCAGTTCTTC.

V is TRBV27 and J is TRBJ2-1, with TRBD2 matching over 11 bases. Per the germline V gene, CDR1 is MNHEY and CDR2 is SMNVEV (reference sequence). The CDR3 is 15 residues long. J lost 6 bases, V lost 11 bases, and 12 bases had no gene match. The CDR3 coding sequence is TGTGCCTGCATGTTAGCGGGAGGGCCGCGCAATGAGCAGTTCTTC. It translates to CACMLAGGPRNEQFF.

J is TRBJ2-2 and V is TRBV3-1 (or the pseudogene TRBV3-2), with unresolved D. V dropped 4 bases and J dropped 6 bases, with 9 bases sitting between them. Germline values: CDR1 LGHDT, CDR2 YNNKEL (reference sequence). The CDR3 has 13 residues. The chain's CDR3 is CASSPITPGELFF. The CDR3 DNA reads as TGTGCCAGCAGCCCCATCACCCCCGGGGAGCTGTTTTTT.

The chain uses TRBV24-1 and TRBJ2-5; tentative D call: TRBD1 (6 bases). Per germline, CDR1 KGHDR and CDR2 SFDVKD. CDR3 length: 14 amino acids. The ends were cut back, 4 bases at V and 1 base at J, with 9 bases in the middle. Written as DNA, the CDR3 is TGTGCCACCAGTGAGGACAGACCCCAAGAGACCCAGTACTTC. It yields the protein CATSEDRPQETQYF.

This clone came up once. The chain is built from TRBV28 and TRBJ1-6, with D hard to call. The V end lost 5 bases, the J end lost 0 bases, and 14 bases lay between the germline ends. This CDR3 has 17 amino acids. The germline gives CDR1 MDHEN, CDR2 SYDVKM. CDR3 nucleotide sequence: TGTGCCAGCAGTCCGGATCCTGGAGGCTCCTATAATTCACCCCTCCACTTT. This translates into CASSPDPGGSYNSPLHF.

V is TRBV3-1 (or the pseudogene TRBV3-2) and J is TRBJ2-7; perhaps TRBD2 as D (6 bases). V lost 1 base and J lost 2, with 12 bases in between. This CDR3 has 15 amino acids. Germline V gives CDR1 LGHDT, CDR2 YNNKEL (reference sequence). The CDR3 reads CASSQVFAGPYEQYF. In nucleotides, the CDR3 is TGTGCCAGCAGCCAAGTTTTTGCGGGACCCTACGAGCAGTACTTC.

The chain carries TRBV5-6 and TRBJ2-1; D may match TRBD1 or TRBD2 (6 bases each). The germline V gene has CDR1 SGHDT and CDR2 YYEEEE. The ends were cut back, 2 bases at V and 9 bases at J, with 18 bases in the middle. The CDR3 extends over 15 amino acids. The CDR3 nucleotides read TGTGCCAGCAGCTTCTACGGGAGAGGGGGAGGTGAGCAGTTCTTC. Residues: CASSFYGRGGGEQFF.

V and J are TRBV29-1 and TRBJ1-1; D gene uncertain. V shed 6 bases and J shed 5 bases, with 13 bases lying between them. This CDR3 is 12 amino acids long. CDR1 is SQVTM and CDR2 is ANQGSEA in the germline V gene. CDR3 region: CSVRPGSTEAFF. DNA of the CDR3: TGCAGCGTAAGACCGGGGAGTACTGAAGCTTTCTTT.

V usage is TRBV5-6 and J usage is TRBJ2-3; 9 nucleotides align to TRBD1. CDR3 size: 13 residues. V lost 7 bases to trimming and J lost 9 bases; unmatched junction nucleotides: 9. Looked up from germline, CDR1 is SGHDT and CDR2 is YYEEEE. The CDR3 loop is CASGYDRGITQYF. The CDR3 nucleotides are TGTGCCAGCGGATATGACAGGGGGATAACGCAGTATTTT. The entire variable domain, with the rest obtained from reference TRBV5-6 and TRBJ2-3, is as follows: DAGVTQSPTHLIKTRGQQVTLRCSPKSGHDTVSWYQQALGQGPQFIFQYYEEEERQRGNFPDRFSGHQFPNYSSELNVNALLLGDSALYLCASGYDRGITQYFGPGTRLTVL.

The chain has TRBV19 and TRBJ2-7; D is ambiguous. The V end was cut by 5 bases, the J end by 3 bases, with 11 bases between. This CDR3 has 13 amino acids. Germline assignment: CDR1 LNHDA and CDR2 SQIVND (reference sequence). Here the CDR3 DNA reads TGTGCCAGTAGTCAGGCCGTTTTCTACGAGCAGTACTTC. It translates to CASSQAVFYEQYF.